This T cell receptor (beta chain) is from a study of T cells in localized non-small cell lung cancer. Notes on the study in general: A denser population of T cells in blood accompanied longer overall survival. Uninvolved adjacent lung, not tumor, had the highest T cell clonality. Among the top 100 tumor clones, a median around 57 appeared in adjacent lung. Owing to sequencing of a solitary tumor region, heterogeneity cannot be discounted.

As for this clone: Its antigen is unidentified.

This CDR3 contains 15 residues. With 1 base removed from V and 0 bases from J, the gap between germline ends came to 6 bases. Germline values: CDR1 LGHNA, CDR2 YNFKEQ. Sequencing used immunoSEQ multiplex PCR; TCRdb keeps in-frame clones, though not all of them. The sample has about 72,000 clones, around four fifths seen once. Here the sequenced sample was peripheral blood, taken before any cancer treatment. The rearrangement joins TRBV4-2 to TRBJ2-2; D remains ambiguous. This sequence originates from a female donor over 55 with stage I lung adenocarcinoma. The CDR3 sequence: CASSQVSANTGELFF. CDR3 DNA sequence: TGTGCCAGCAGCCAAGTGTCAGCGAACACCGGGGAGCTGTTTTTT.